This T cell receptor (beta chain) was identified in a study of regulatory T cells in long-lasting Graves disease. Overall study results and limits: Persistent patients shared about 3,000 public clonotypes among themselves. Newly diagnosed patients shared fewer, at about a thousand. Patients with persistent disease showed a bias toward TRBV28, TRBJ1-2 and TRBJ2-5. Study of thyroid tissue was not done, with only peripheral blood studied.

V was clipped by 4 bases and J by 2 bases, with 12 bases between them. This CDR3 comprises 14 residues. Per the germline V gene, CDR1 is SGHAT and CDR2 is FQNNGV. The time point denotes: newly diagnosed GD, antithyroid drugs for less than 3 months. Generation of the TCR library employed RNA extracted from PBMCs. TCR beta libraries were built with iRepertoire HTBI primers and Arm-PCR of CDR3 regions. TCRdb reanalysed the multiplex PCR reads using MiXCR and keeps one entry per CDR3 protein. The sample yields 200,000 to 250,000 distinct CDR3 sequences, about 16% seen once. Concerning this clonotype: Its antigen is unidentified.

V is TRBV11-2 and J is TRBJ2-7, with D hard to call. Sample: peripheral blood mononuclear cells (PBMCs), taken at new diagnosis, from a patient treated with antithyroid drugs. This clonotype originated in a female donor with Graves disease. CDR3 loop: CASSYPGGAYEQYF. The CDR3 DNA is TGTGCCAGCAGCTACCCGGGTGGTGCCTACGAGCAGTACTTC.